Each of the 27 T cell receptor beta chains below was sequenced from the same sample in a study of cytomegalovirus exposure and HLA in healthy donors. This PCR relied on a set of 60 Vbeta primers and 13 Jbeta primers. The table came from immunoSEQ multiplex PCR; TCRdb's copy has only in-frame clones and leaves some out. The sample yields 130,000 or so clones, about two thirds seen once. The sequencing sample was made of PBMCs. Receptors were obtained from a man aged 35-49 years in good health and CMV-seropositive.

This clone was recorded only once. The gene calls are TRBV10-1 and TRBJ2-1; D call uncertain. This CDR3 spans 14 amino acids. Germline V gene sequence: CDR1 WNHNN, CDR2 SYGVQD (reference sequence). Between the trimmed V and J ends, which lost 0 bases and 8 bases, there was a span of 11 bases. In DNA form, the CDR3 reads TGCGCCAGCAGTGAGTCGATTATCGGGTATGAGCAGTTCTTC. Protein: CASSESIIGYEQFF.

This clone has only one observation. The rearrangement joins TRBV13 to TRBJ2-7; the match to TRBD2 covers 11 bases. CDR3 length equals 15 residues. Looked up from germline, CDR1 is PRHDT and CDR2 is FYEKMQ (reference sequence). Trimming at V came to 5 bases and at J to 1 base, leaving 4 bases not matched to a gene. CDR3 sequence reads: CASSPLAGGSYEQYF. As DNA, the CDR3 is TGTGCCAGCAGCCCGTTAGCGGGAGGGTCCTACGAGCAGTACTTC.

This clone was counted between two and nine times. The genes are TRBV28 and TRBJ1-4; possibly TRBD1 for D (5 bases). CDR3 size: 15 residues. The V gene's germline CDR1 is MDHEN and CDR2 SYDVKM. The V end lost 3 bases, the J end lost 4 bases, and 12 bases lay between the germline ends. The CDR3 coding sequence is TGTGCCAGCAGTTTCATAGGGGCCAATAATGAAAAACTGTTTTTT. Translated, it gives CASSFIGANNEKLFF.

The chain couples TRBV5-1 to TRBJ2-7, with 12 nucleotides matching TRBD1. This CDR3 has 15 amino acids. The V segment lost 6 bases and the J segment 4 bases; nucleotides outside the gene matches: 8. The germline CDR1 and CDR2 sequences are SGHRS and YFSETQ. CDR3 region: CASNPGQGALYEQYF. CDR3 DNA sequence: TGCGCCAGCAACCCGGGACAGGGGGCTTTGTACGAGCAGTACTTC.

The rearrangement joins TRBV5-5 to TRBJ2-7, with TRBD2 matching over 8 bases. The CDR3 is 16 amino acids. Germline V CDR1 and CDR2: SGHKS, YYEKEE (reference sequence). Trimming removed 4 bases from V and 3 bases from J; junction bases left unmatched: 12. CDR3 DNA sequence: TGTGCCAGCAGCCCGAATCCAGCGGGAGTAAACTACGAGCAGTACTTC. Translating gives CASSPNPAGVNYEQYF.

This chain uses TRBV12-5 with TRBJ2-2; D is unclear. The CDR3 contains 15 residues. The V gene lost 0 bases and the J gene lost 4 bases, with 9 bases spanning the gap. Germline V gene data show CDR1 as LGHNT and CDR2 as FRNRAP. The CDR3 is CASGLVRGGTGELFF. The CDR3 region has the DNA TGTGCTAGTGGTTTGGTACGTGGCGGCACCGGGGAGCTGTTTTTT. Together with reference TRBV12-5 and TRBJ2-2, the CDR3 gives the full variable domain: DARVTQTPRHKVTEMGQEVTMRCQPILGHNTVFWYRQTMMQGLELLAYFRNRAPLDDSGMPKDRFSAEMPDATLATLKIQPSEPRDSAVYFCASGLVRGGTGELFFGEGSRLTVL.

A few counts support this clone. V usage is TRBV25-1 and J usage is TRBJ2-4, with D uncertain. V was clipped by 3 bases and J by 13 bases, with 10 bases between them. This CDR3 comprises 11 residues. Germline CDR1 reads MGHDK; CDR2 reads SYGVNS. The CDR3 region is CASSEGWVQYF. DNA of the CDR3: TGTGCCAGCAGTGAGGGCTGGGTCCAGTACTTC.

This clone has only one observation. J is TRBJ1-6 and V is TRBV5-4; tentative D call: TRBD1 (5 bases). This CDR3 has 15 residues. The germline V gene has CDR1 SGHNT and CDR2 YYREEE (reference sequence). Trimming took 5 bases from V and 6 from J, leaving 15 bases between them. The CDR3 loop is CASRDYSGGNSPLHF. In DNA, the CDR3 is TGTGCCAGCAGGGACTACTCGGGGGGTAATTCACCCCTCCACTTT.

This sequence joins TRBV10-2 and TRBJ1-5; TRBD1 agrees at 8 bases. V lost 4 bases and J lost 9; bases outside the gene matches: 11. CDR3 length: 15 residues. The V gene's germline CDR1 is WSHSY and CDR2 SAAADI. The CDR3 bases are TGCGCCAGCAGTGTCTCGGCGGACAGGGACAGGCCCCAGCATTTT. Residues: CASSVSADRDRPQHF.

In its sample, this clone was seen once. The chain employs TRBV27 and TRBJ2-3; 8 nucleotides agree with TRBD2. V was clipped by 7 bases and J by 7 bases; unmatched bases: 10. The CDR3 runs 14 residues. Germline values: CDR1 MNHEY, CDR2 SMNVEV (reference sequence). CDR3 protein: CASIRTREAHTQYF. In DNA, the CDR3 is TGTGCCAGCATCAGAACGCGGGAGGCACATACGCAGTATTTT.

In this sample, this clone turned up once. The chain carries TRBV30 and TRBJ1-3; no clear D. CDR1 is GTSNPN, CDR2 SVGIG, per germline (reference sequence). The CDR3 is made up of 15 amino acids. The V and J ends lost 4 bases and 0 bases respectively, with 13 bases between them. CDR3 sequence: CAWTGTAYSGNTIYF. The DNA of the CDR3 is TGTGCCTGGACGGGAACAGCCTACTCTGGAAACACCATATATTTT.

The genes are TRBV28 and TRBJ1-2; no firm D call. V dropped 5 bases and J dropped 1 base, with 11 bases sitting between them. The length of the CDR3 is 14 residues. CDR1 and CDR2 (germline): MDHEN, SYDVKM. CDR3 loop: CASSIPRYNYGYTF. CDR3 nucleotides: TGTGCCAGCAGTATCCCGAGATATAACTATGGCTACACCTTC.

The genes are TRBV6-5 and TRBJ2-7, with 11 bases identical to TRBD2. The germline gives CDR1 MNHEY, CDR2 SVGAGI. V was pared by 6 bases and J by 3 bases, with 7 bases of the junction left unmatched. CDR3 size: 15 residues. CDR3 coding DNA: TGTGCCAGCAGCGAACTAGCGGGAGCCCACTACGAGCAGTACTTC. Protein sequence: CASSELAGAHYEQYF.

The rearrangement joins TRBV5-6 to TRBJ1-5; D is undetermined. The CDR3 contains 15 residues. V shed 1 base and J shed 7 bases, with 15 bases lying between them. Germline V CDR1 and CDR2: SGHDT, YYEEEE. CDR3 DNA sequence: TGTGCCAGCAGCTTGTCGCAGCCCAGCGGGCAGCCCCAGCATTTT. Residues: CASSLSQPSGQPQHF.

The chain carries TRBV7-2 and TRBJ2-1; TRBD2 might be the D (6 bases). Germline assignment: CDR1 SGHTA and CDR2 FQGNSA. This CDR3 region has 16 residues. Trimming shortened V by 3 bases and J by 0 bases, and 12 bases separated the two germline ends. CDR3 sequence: CASSLAGSVSYNEQFF. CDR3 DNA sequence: TGTGCCAGCAGCTTGGCCGGGAGTGTCTCCTACAATGAGCAGTTCTTC.

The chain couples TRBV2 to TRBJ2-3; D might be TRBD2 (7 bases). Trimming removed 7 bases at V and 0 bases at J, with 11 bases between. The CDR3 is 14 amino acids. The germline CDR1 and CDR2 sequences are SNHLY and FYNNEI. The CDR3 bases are TGTGCCAGCAAGGGGGGGATTAGCACAGATACGCAGTATTTT. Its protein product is CASKGGISTDTQYF.

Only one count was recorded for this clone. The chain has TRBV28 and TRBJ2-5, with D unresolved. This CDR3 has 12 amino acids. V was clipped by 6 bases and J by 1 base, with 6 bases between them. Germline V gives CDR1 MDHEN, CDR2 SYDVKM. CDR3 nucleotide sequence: TGTGCCAGCAGCATACTCCAAGAGACCCAGTACTTC. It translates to CASSILQETQYF.

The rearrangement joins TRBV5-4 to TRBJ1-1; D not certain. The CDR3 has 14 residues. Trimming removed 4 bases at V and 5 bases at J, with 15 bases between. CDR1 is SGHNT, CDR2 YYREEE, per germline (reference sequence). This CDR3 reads CASSAEMGGTEAFF. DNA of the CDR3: TGTGCCAGCAGCGCCGAAATGGGAGGGACTGAAGCTTTCTTT.

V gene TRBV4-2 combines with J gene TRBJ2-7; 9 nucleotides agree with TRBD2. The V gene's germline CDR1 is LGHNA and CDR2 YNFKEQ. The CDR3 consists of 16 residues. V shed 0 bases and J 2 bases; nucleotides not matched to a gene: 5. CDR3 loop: CASSQDASGNPYEQYF. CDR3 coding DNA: TGTGCCAGCAGCCAAGACGCTAGCGGGAACCCCTACGAGCAGTACTTC.

The DNA of the CDR3 is TGTGCCAGCTCCCCCGAGGCCTCTGGAAACACCATATATTTT. It codes for CASSPEASGNTIYF. The chain uses TRBV18 and TRBJ1-3; D is unclear. V lost 6 bases to trimming and J lost 0 bases, with 9 bases between them. The germline V gene encodes CDR1 KGHSH and CDR2 LQKENI. This CDR3 region has 14 residues. The whole variable domain, remainder taken from reference TRBV18 and TRBJ1-3, is NAGVMQNPRHLVRRRGQEARLRCSPMKGHSHVYWYRQLPEEGLKFMVYLQKENIIDESGMPKERFSAEFPKEGPSILRIQQVVRGDSAAYFCASSPEASGNTIYFGEGSWLTVV.

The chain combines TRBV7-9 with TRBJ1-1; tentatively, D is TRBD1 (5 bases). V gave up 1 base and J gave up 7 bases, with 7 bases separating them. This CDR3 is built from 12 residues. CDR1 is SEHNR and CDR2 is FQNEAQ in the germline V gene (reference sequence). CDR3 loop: CASSLDTGEAFF. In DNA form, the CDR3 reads TGTGCCAGCAGCTTAGACACAGGTGAAGCTTTCTTT. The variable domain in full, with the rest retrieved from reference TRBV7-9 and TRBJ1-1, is DTGVSQNPRHKITKRGQNVTFRCDPISEHNRLYWYRQTLGQGPEFLTYFQNEAQLEKSRLLSDRFSAERPKGSFSTLEIQRTEQGDSAMYLCASSLDTGEAFFGQGTRLTVV.

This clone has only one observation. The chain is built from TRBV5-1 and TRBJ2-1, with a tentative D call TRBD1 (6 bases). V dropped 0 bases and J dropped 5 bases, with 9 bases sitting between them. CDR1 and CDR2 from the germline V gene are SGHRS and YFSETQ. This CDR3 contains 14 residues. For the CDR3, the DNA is TGCGCCAGCAGCTTGGCCCAGGGGAACAATGAGCAGTTCTTC. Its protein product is CASSLAQGNNEQFF.

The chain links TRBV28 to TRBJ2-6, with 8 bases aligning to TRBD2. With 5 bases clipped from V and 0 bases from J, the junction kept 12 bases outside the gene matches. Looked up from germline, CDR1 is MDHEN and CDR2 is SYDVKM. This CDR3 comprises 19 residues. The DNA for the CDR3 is TGTGCCAGCAGTAAGCTGCGGGGGGCCTCGCCCTCTGGGGCCAACGTCCTGACTTTC. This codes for CASSKLRGASPSGANVLTF.

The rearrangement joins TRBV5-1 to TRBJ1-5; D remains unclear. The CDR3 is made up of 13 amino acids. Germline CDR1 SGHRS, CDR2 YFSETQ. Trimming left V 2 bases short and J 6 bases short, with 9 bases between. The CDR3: CASSFQEGQPQHF. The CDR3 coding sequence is TGCGCCAGCAGCTTCCAGGAGGGTCAGCCCCAGCATTTT.

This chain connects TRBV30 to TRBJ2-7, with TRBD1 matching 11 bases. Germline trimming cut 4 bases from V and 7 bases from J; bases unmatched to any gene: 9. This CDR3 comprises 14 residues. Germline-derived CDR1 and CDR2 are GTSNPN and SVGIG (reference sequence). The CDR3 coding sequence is TGTGCCTGGACCCACCGGGACAGGGGGGGGGAGCAGTACTTC. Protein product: CAWTHRDRGGEQYF.

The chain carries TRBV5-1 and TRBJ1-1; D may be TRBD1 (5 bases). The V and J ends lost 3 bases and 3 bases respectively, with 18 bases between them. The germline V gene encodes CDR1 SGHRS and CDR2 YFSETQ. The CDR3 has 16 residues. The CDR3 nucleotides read TGCGCCAGCAGCTCGACCATCAGGGTAAGAGACACTGAAGCTTTCTTT. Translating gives CASSSTIRVRDTEAFF.

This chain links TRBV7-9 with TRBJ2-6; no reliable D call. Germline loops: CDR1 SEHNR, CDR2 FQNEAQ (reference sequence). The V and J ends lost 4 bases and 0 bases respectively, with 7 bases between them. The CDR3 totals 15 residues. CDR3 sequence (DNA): TGTGCCAGCAGCTCGAGAAGCTCTGGGGCCAACGTCCTGACTTTC. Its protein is CASSSRSSGANVLTF.